The 25 T cell receptor beta chains presented below share a single source sample, sequenced in a study of cytomegalovirus exposure and HLA in healthy donors. Use of 60 Vbeta and 13 Jbeta primers characterized the PCR. Data came from immunoSEQ multiplex PCR; TCRdb stores just in-frame clones and leaves some out. Of more than 150,000 clones in the sample, about three quarters were seen once. Sequenced material: PBMCs. The source of these receptors is a young man in good health and CMV-seronegative.

The chain uses TRBV29-1 and TRBJ1-1; 7 positions agree with TRBD1. The germline V gene has CDR1 SQVTM and CDR2 ANQGSEA. Germline trimming cut 1 base from V and 2 bases from J; bases unmatched to any gene: 7. The CDR3 has 15 amino acids. DNA of the CDR3: TGCAGCGTTGAAGCCTTCCACAGGGGAAACACTGAAGCTTTCTTT. Translation gives CSVEAFHRGNTEAFF. The full variable domain, its missing parts supplied by reference TRBV29-1 and TRBJ1-1, is SAVISQKPSRDICQRGTSLTIQCQVDSQVTMMFWYRQQPGQSLTLIATANQGSEATYESGFVIDKFPISRPNLTFSTLTVSNMSPEDSSIYLCSVEAFHRGNTEAFFGQGTRLTVV.

In this sample, this clone turned up once. The chain uses TRBV19 and TRBJ2-7; 7 nucleotides align to TRBD1. From germline, CDR1 is LNHDA and CDR2 SQIVND (reference sequence). The V and J ends lost 5 bases and 0 bases, in that order; junction bases with no gene match: 10. This CDR3 comprises 16 residues. The CDR3 DNA is TGTGCCAGTAGTCCGTCGACAGGGACCGTCTCCTACGAGCAGTACTTC. Residues: CASSPSTGTVSYEQYF.

The chain combines TRBV11-2 with TRBJ1-5; 7 nucleotides line up with TRBD1. Unmatched junction bases numbered 2, after V lost 2 bases and J lost 1 base. Germline V lookup: CDR1 SGHAT, CDR2 FQNNGV. The CDR3 extends over 15 amino acids. The CDR3 here is CASSLQGESNQPQHF. CDR3 in DNA: TGTGCCAGCAGCTTACAGGGGGAGAGCAATCAGCCCCAGCATTTT.

J is TRBJ1-2 and V is TRBV6-5, with no clear D. The CDR3 loop spans 12 amino acids. CDR1 MNHEY and CDR2 SVGAGI come from the germline V gene. The V and J ends lost 5 bases and 6 bases respectively, with 10 bases between them. Here the CDR3 DNA reads TGTGCCAGCAGTGACACGAGCCATGGCTACACCTTC. It yields the protein CASSDTSHGYTF.

The chain combines TRBV28 with TRBJ2-2; perhaps TRBD2 as D (5 bases). Germline CDR1 MDHEN, CDR2 SYDVKM. Trimming took 8 bases from V and 5 from J, leaving 12 bases between them. The CDR3 loop spans 13 amino acids. The CDR3 DNA reads TGTGCCAGCTTCCCGGGCGGGACCGGGGAGCTGTTTTTT. Its translation: CASFPGGTGELFF.

The V and J genes are TRBV21-1 and TRBJ2-5; the D call of TRBD1 is as the table states it, not checked on the DNA. TRBV21-1 corresponds to a pseudogene. The length of the CDR3 is 17 residues. The CDR3 protein is CASSKSGGQGAEETQYF. The CDR3 nucleotides read TGTGCCAGCAGCAAATCGGGCGGACAGGGGGCTGAAGAGACCCAGTACTTC.

J is TRBJ1-2 and V is TRBV2; 12 bases fit TRBD1. J lost 8 bases, V lost 4 bases, and 2 bases had no gene match. The CDR3 contains 13 residues. Per the germline V gene, CDR1 is SNHLY and CDR2 is FYNNEI. This CDR3 is CASSGDRGQGYTF. The CDR3 DNA is TGTGCCAGCAGTGGGGACAGGGGGCAGGGCTACACCTTC.

The chain uses TRBV2 and TRBJ2-1; 10 positions match TRBD2. J was trimmed by 6 bases and V by 8 bases; bases with no gene match: 7. This CDR3 region has 14 residues. Per germline, CDR1 SNHLY and CDR2 FYNNEI. For the CDR3, the DNA is TGTGCCAGCCGAAGGACTAGCGGCACCAATGAGCAGTTCTTC. This encodes CASRRTSGTNEQFF.

This sequence joins TRBV25-1 and TRBJ2-5; 8 bases agree with TRBD2. The closer fit of TRBJ2-7 to the DNA end suggests the J call may be wrong. From germline, CDR1 is MGHDK and CDR2 SYGVNS. CDR3 length equals 16 residues. DNA of the CDR3: TGTGCCAGCAGTGCTCCCGGCGGAGCGGGGGTGCTCGAGCAGTACTTC. It codes for CASSAPGGAGVLEQYF.

The chain carries TRBV29-1 and TRBJ1-2; no firm D call. The CDR3 has 15 residues. Germline lookup yields CDR1 SQVTM and CDR2 ANQGSEA. V was shortened by 1 base and J by 8 bases, with 20 bases between the two germline ends. CDR3 region: CSVEGSLHREPGYTF. The CDR3 DNA follows: TGCAGCGTTGAAGGGAGCTTGCATCGGGAGCCCGGCTACACCTTC.

The CDR3 sequence is CASSSPVMNTEAFF. CDR3 nucleotides: TGTGCCAGCAGTTCCCCAGTGATGAACACTGAAGCTTTCTTT. V is TRBV27 and J is TRBJ1-1; no firm D call. Per the germline V gene, CDR1 is MNHEY and CDR2 is SMNVEV (reference sequence). V dropped 4 bases and J dropped 0 bases, with 9 bases sitting between them. CDR3 length equals 14 residues.

This chain links TRBV21-1 with TRBJ2-4; the D call TRBD2 from the table was never checked on the DNA. TRBV21-1 represents a pseudogene. The CDR3 length is 18 residues. CDR3 protein: CASSKGPGLAGDRNIQYF. For the CDR3, the DNA is TGTGCCAGCAGCAAAGGCCCGGGACTAGCGGGAGATCGGAACATTCAGTACTTC.

The J gene is TRBJ1-3, the V gene TRBV18, with D unresolved. V shed 6 bases and J shed 1 base, with 7 bases lying between them. The CDR3 is made up of 13 amino acids. Germline CDR1 reads KGHSH; CDR2 reads LQKENI. CDR3 residues: CASSGGSGNTIYF. The CDR3 DNA reads as TGTGCCAGCTCTGGAGGATCTGGAAACACCATATATTTT.

The chain recombines TRBV30 with TRBJ1-1; D not certain. The germline gives CDR1 GTSNPN, CDR2 SVGIG (reference sequence). Between the trimmed V and J ends, which lost 8 bases and 6 bases, there was a span of 13 bases. The CDR3 extends over 11 amino acids. The CDR3 nucleotides read TGTGCCGGGCAAGCGGCGTCTGAAGCTTTCTTT. Translating it yields CAGQAASEAFF.

V is TRBV5-1 and J is TRBJ1-6, with 8 positions matching TRBD1. The CDR3 loop spans 15 amino acids. V dropped 0 bases and J dropped 9; count of bases not matched to a gene: 5. Looked up from germline, CDR1 is SGHRS and CDR2 is YFSETQ. The CDR3 here is CASSLETGGGSPLHF. The CDR3 DNA sequence: TGCGCCAGCAGCTTGGAAACAGGGGGGGGTTCACCCCTCCACTTT.

The genes are TRBV2 and TRBJ1-6; D not certain. The ends were cut back, 2 bases at V and 10 bases at J, with 18 bases in the middle. Germline-derived CDR1 and CDR2 are SNHLY and FYNNEI. The CDR3 runs 16 residues. CDR3 amino acids: CASSESGQAQGSPLHF. The CDR3 nucleotides read TGTGCCAGCAGTGAAAGTGGGCAGGCTCAAGGCTCACCCCTCCACTTT. Looking up the rest from reference TRBV2 and TRBJ1-6 gives the full variable domain: EPEVTQTPSHQVTQMGQEVILRCVPISNHLYFYWYRQILGQKVEFLVSFYNNEISEKSEIFDDQFSVERPDGSNFTLKIRSTKLEDSAMYFCASSESGQAQGSPLHFGNGTRLTVT.

The chain couples TRBV6-1 to TRBJ1-4; possible D gene TRBD1, 6 bases. V dropped 8 bases and J dropped 8 bases, with 21 bases sitting between them. The germline V gene has CDR1 MNHNS and CDR2 SASEGT. The CDR3 covers 15 residues. DNA for the CDR3: TGTGCCAGCTCTAAGCCGGCGGGGGGCGACGAAAAACTGTTTTTT. Its translation is CASSKPAGGDEKLFF.

The sample holds a few counts of this clone. This chain links TRBV5-1 with TRBJ2-3; 9 nucleotides match TRBD1. The trim removed 4 bases at V and 5 bases at J, leaving 5 bases unmatched. The CDR3 runs to 14 residues. Looked up from germline, CDR1 is SGHRS and CDR2 is YFSETQ. The CDR3 nucleotides are TGCGCCAGCAGCGCGGGACAGGGTGGAGATACGCAGTATTTT. It yields the protein CASSAGQGGDTQYF. The whole variable domain, filled in from reference TRBV5-1 and TRBJ2-3, reads KAGVTQTPRYLIKTRGQQVTLSCSPISGHRSVSWYQQTPGQGLQFLFEYFSETQRNKGNFPGRFSGRQFSNSRSEMNVSTLELGDSALYLCASSAGQGGDTQYFGPGTRLTVL.

The V and J genes are TRBV13 and TRBJ2-1; possible D gene TRBD2, 6 bases. The CDR3 runs 14 residues. Germline V gene sequence: CDR1 PRHDT, CDR2 FYEKMQ (reference sequence). The germline V and J ends were trimmed by 8 bases and 8 bases, with 19 bases remaining between them. The CDR3 coding sequence is TGTGCCAGCTCCGGGGACTCGTCGTGGGATGAGCAGTTCTTC. Translated: CASSGDSSWDEQFF.

V gene TRBV6-5 combines with J gene TRBJ1-4; 9 bases align to TRBD1. The CDR3 is 14 amino acids. The germline V gene has CDR1 MNHEY and CDR2 SVGAGI. V trimming: 8 bases; J trimming: 7 bases; junction bases outside the gene matches: 8. Written as DNA, the CDR3 is TGTGCCAGCGGGGACAGGGATTCAGGTGAAAAACTGTTTTTT. It yields the protein CASGDRDSGEKLFF.

The gene calls are TRBV7-9 and TRBJ1-2, with D perhaps matching TRBD1 (6 bases). Germline-derived CDR1 and CDR2 are SEHNR and FQNEAQ (reference sequence). This CDR3 region has 13 residues. V was shortened by 5 bases and J by 3 bases, with 10 bases between the two germline ends. CDR3 sequence: CASSRDTDYGYTF. The DNA of the CDR3 is TGTGCCAGCAGCCGGGACACCGACTATGGCTACACCTTC.

CDR3: CASTPRSETQYF. DNA for the CDR3: TGTGCCAGCACCCCACGGTCTGAGACCCAGTACTTC. The chain recombines TRBV6-5 with TRBJ2-5; D gene uncertain. This CDR3 spans 12 amino acids. From germline, CDR1 is MNHEY and CDR2 SVGAGI. The V and J ends lost 7 bases and 5 bases respectively, with 11 bases between them.

The chain combines TRBV6-4 with TRBJ2-3; 11 bases map to TRBD2. This CDR3 spans 17 amino acids. Unmatched junction bases numbered 2, after V lost 0 bases and J lost 0 bases. Germline CDR1 MRHNA, CDR2 SNTAGT. CDR3 coding DNA: TGTGCCAGCAGTGACTCTAGCGGGGGGGCTAGCACAGATACGCAGTATTTT. The encoded protein is CASSDSSGGASTDTQYF.

This chain links TRBV29-1 with TRBJ1-1, with D maybe TRBD1 (5 bases). CDR1 is SQVTM, CDR2 ANQGSEA, per germline. The CDR3 has 15 residues. Trimming cost V 0 bases and J 5 bases, with 16 bases left between them. Written as DNA, the CDR3 is TGCAGCGTTGAAGACCCTTTAAGGGGCATTACTGAAGCTTTCTTT. Its protein is CSVEDPLRGITEAFF. Using reference TRBV29-1 and TRBJ1-1 for the parts outside the CDR3, the full variable domain is SAVISQKPSRDICQRGTSLTIQCQVDSQVTMMFWYRQQPGQSLTLIATANQGSEATYESGFVIDKFPISRPNLTFSTLTVSNMSPEDSSIYLCSVEDPLRGITEAFFGQGTRLTVV.

The chain carries TRBV9 and TRBJ2-5; possibly TRBD2 for D (5 bases). CDR1 SGDLS and CDR2 YYNGEE come from the germline V gene. The CDR3 is 14 residues long. The V end was cut by 0 bases, the J end by 5 bases, with 11 bases between. The CDR3 nucleotides are TGTGCCAGCAGCGTAGGTGGGAGAGGGGAGACCCAGTACTTC. This gives the protein CASSVGGRGETQYF. Variable domain in full (rest from reference TRBV9 and TRBJ2-5): DSGVTQTPKHLITATGQRVTLRCSPRSGDLSVYWYQQSLDQGLQFLIQYYNGEERAKGNILERFSAQQFPDLHSELNLSSLELGDSALYFCASSVGGRGETQYFGPGTRLLVL.